Each of the 17 T cell receptor beta chains below was sequenced from the same sample in a study of T cells after yellow fever vaccination. TCRdb recomputed calls from the 5' RACE reads with MiXCR, one row per CDR3 protein. The sample includes some 600,000 distinct CDR3 sequences, over 9% of them seen just once. The sample consisted of PBMCs, taken on the day of the yellow fever booster vaccination. These receptors all stem from a man aged 25-40 years who received the YFV17D yellow fever vaccine.

The sample holds a few counts of this clonotype. The chain joins TRBV15 to TRBJ2-7; TRBD2 matches 8 bases. Trimming cost V 1 base and J 0 bases; bases outside gene matches: 2. Germline V gene data show CDR1 as LNHNV and CDR2 as YYDKDF (reference sequence). CDR3 length equals 15 residues. Written as DNA, the CDR3 is TGTGCCACCAGCAGAGGGCTAGCGGGCTCCTACGAGCAGTACTTC. It is translated as CATSRGLAGSYEQYF.

In its sample, this clonotype was seen a few times. The rearrangement joins TRBV12-3 or TRBV12-4 to TRBJ1-5; TRBD1 might be the D (5 bases). V gave up 6 bases and J gave up 2 bases, with 14 bases separating them. CDR3 length: 15 amino acids. The CDR3 region has the DNA TGTGCCAGCAGAGCCCGACCGGGGGGCAATCAGCCCCAGCATTTT. This gives the protein CASRARPGGNQPQHF.

This clonotype was observed a few times. J is TRBJ2-7 and V is TRBV6-2 or TRBV6-3; TRBD2 matches at 11 bases. After removal of 6 bases from V and 0 bases from J, the junction contained 13 bases not matched to a gene. The CDR3 spans 18 residues. CDR1 and CDR2 (germline): MNHEY, SVGEGT. CDR3 loop: CASSRTKLGTSGSYEQYF. The CDR3 DNA reads as TGTGCCAGCAGCCGAACAAAACTCGGGACTAGCGGCTCCTACGAGCAGTACTTC.

This clonotype was found a few times. The chain joins TRBV12-3 or TRBV12-4 to TRBJ2-7, with TRBD2 matching over 9 bases. This CDR3 has 15 amino acids. J was trimmed by 7 bases and V by 6 bases; bases with no gene match: 13. CDR3 loop: CASRLPGLAHGEQYF. The DNA of the CDR3 is TGTGCCAGCAGGCTTCCGGGACTAGCCCACGGAGAGCAGTACTTC.

In its sample, this clonotype was seen a few times. V and J are TRBV7-8 and TRBJ1-5; D is perhaps TRBD1 (6 bases). The CDR3 is 15 residues long. The V gene's germline CDR1 is SGHVS and CDR2 FQNEAQ. V shed 5 bases and J shed 4 bases, with 15 bases lying between them. CDR3 in DNA: TGTGCCAGCAGCCCAAGGGGGGGTTTGAATCAGCCCCAGCATTTT. It codes for CASSPRGGLNQPQHF. Complete variable domain (other parts from reference TRBV7-8 and TRBJ1-5): GAGVSQSPRYKVAKRGQDVALRCDPISGHVSLFWYQQALGQGPEFLTYFQNEAQLDKSGLPSDRFFAERPEGSVSTLKIQRTQQEDSAVYLCASSPRGGLNQPQHFGDGTRLSIL.

V and J are TRBV7-6 and TRBJ2-1; D perhaps matches TRBD2 (9 bases). CDR1 is SGHVS and CDR2 is FNYEAQ in the germline V gene. Trimming removed 7 bases from V and 6 bases from J, with 28 bases in between. The CDR3 spans 18 residues. For the CDR3, the DNA is TGTGCCAGCACCTCAGGGGGCCCGGGCCTAGCGGGAAGCAATGAGCAGTTCTTC. As protein: CASTSGGPGLAGSNEQFF. Looking up the rest from reference TRBV7-6 and TRBJ2-1 gives the full variable domain: GAGVSQSPRYKVTKRGQDVALRCDPISGHVSLYWYRQALGQGPEFLTYFNYEAQQDKSGLPNDRFSAERPEGSISTLTIQRTEQRDSAMYRCASTSGGPGLAGSNEQFFGPGTRLTVL.

The chain couples TRBV7-9 to TRBJ2-4; 9 positions match TRBD2. Trimming took 5 bases from V and 4 from J; bases not matched to a gene: 12. The CDR3 is made up of 17 amino acids. The germline gives CDR1 SEHNR, CDR2 FQNEAQ (reference sequence). CDR3 bases: TGTGCCAGCAGCCTAAGCTCCCCTAGCGGGGCTAAAAACATTCAGTACTTC. Residues: CASSLSSPSGAKNIQYF.

The chain links TRBV20-1 to TRBJ2-5, with a weak D call TRBD2 (6 bases). V was clipped by 3 bases and J by 4 bases, with 15 bases between them. This CDR3 comprises 14 residues. Per the germline V gene, CDR1 is DFQATT and CDR2 is SNEGSKA (reference sequence). This CDR3 is CSASQTAGLETQYF. In DNA, the CDR3 is TGCAGTGCTAGCCAGACAGCGGGCTTAGAGACCCAGTACTTC.

This clonotype was detected many times. V and J are TRBV29-1 and TRBJ2-3; weak D call: TRBD1 (5 bases). From germline, CDR1 is SQVTM and CDR2 ANQGSEA. The CDR3 has 11 residues. V lost 3 bases and J 5 bases, leaving 6 bases between the germline ends. The CDR3 here is CSVDREDTQYF. DNA for the CDR3: TGCAGCGTTGACAGGGAAGATACGCAGTATTTT.

This clonotype was detected ten times or more. The chain combines TRBV20-1 with TRBJ1-5; no clear D gene. CDR1 is DFQATT and CDR2 is SNEGSKA in the germline V gene (reference sequence). V was pared by 6 bases and J by 0 bases, with 15 bases between. CDR3 length: 15 residues. The DNA for the CDR3 is TGCAGTGCAACGGGCGACGTCCCTAGCAATCAGCCCCAGCATTTT. Protein: CSATGDVPSNQPQHF.

The chain carries TRBV7-8 and TRBJ1-5, with 8 bases lining up with TRBD1. Germline V lookup: CDR1 SGHVS, CDR2 FQNEAQ. CDR3 length equals 16 residues. V was clipped by 1 base and J by 4 bases; unmatched bases: 6. The CDR3 DNA reads as TGTGCCAGCAGCTTAGAGTGGAGGGACAGGAATCAGCCCCAGCATTTT. This sequence encodes CASSLEWRDRNQPQHF. Using reference TRBV7-8 and TRBJ1-5 for the parts outside the CDR3, the full variable domain is GAGVSQSPRYKVAKRGQDVALRCDPISGHVSLFWYQQALGQGPEFLTYFQNEAQLDKSGLPSDRFFAERPEGSVSTLKIQRTQQEDSAVYLCASSLEWRDRNQPQHFGDGTRLSIL.

The table lists this clonotype with a few counts. In DNA, the CDR3 is TGCGCCAGCAGCCCCCACCTAGCGGGGCAGGCAGATACGCAGTATTTT. Residues: CASSPHLAGQADTQYF. The genes are TRBV4-1 and TRBJ2-3; 9 bases agree with TRBD2. V was clipped by 4 bases and J by 4 bases; unmatched bases: 9. The germline gives CDR1 MGHRA, CDR2 YSYEKL. The CDR3 covers 16 residues.

The chain uses TRBV27 and TRBJ2-7, with 11 bases aligning to TRBD2. Unmatched junction bases numbered 12, after V lost 5 bases and J lost 0 bases. CDR1 is MNHEY, CDR2 SMNVEV, per germline (reference sequence). There are 18 residues in the CDR3. The CDR3 loop reads CASSRRLAGYQHSYEQYF. Here the CDR3 DNA reads TGTGCCAGCAGTCGTAGACTAGCGGGATACCAACACTCCTACGAGCAGTACTTC.

This clonotype was counted a few times. The J gene is TRBJ2-7, the V gene TRBV29-1; D remains unclear. Germline V gene sequence: CDR1 SQVTM, CDR2 ANQGSEA. Trimming removed 4 bases at V and 4 bases at J, with 11 bases between. The length of the CDR3 is 12 residues. The CDR3 region has the DNA TGCAGCGTTGGCCGGGCCTTATACGAGCAGTACTTC. Translation: CSVGRALYEQYF.

The V gene is TRBV20-1, the J gene TRBJ2-5; 8 nucleotides line up with TRBD2. Germline-derived CDR1 and CDR2 are DFQATT and SNEGSKA (reference sequence). The CDR3 is made up of 19 amino acids. The trim removed 0 bases at V and 5 bases at J, leaving 20 bases unmatched. The CDR3 coding sequence is TGCAGTGCTAGAGATCCCCAGGGTTCTAGCGGGCTGAAGGGGGAGACCCAGTACTTC. It is translated as CSARDPQGSSGLKGETQYF.

This sequence joins TRBV5-5 and TRBJ2-1; TRBD1 is a possible D gene (8 bases). Germline V lookup: CDR1 SGHKS, CDR2 YYEKEE (reference sequence). Trimming pared 3 bases from V and 7 bases from J, leaving 17 bases between. The CDR3 runs to 15 residues. The CDR3 DNA sequence: TGTGCCAGCAGCTCAGGACAGGGAGGGTGGAATGAGCAGTTCTTC. Amino acid sequence: CASSSGQGGWNEQFF.

This sequence joins TRBV27 and TRBJ2-5; perhaps TRBD1 as D (5 bases). Germline V gene sequence: CDR1 MNHEY, CDR2 SMNVEV (reference sequence). The CDR3 totals 15 residues. V dropped 5 bases and J dropped 1 base, with 14 bases sitting between them. CDR3 DNA: TGTGCCAGCAGTAAACGGCCCCAGGGCCAAGAGACCCAGTACTTC. Its translation is CASSKRPQGQETQYF.